Detailed here is one T cell receptor (beta chain). What it binds is unknown. This specimen comes from a study of cytomegalovirus exposure and HLA in healthy donors. Study-wide findings and caveats: An apparent linkage of common viral pathogens to several of the most significant clusters emerged in a later analysis. Productive status was seen about 90% or about 30% of the time for most TCR beta V segments in an earlier analysis. A later look showed TCR association rates differing by HLA locus, highest for DRB1 and lowest for HLA-C.

V was cut by 1 base and J by 8 bases, with 11 bases left in between. The germline V gene has CDR1 LGHNA and CDR2 YSLEER. The CDR3 runs 13 residues. Amplification used 60 Vbeta primers and 13 Jbeta primers. Profiling relied on immunoSEQ multiplex PCR, and the TCRdb table lists in-frame clones only, not all of them. The data contain under 90,000 clones, 70% to 80% of them seen just once; the ten biggest clones take up 3% to 3.5%. This chain links TRBV4-3 with TRBJ1-2; D remains ambiguous. The receptor was derived from a man aged 35-49 years in good health and CMV-seronegative. The sequencing input was PBMCs. CDR3 residues: CASSQVDNLGYTF. The DNA for the CDR3 is TGCGCCAGCAGCCAAGTCGACAATCTAGGCTACACCTTC.